This TCR beta chain derives from a study of blood T cell repertoires in COVID-19. Study background: The study drew acute and convalescent COVID-19 samples from the United States, Italy and Spain. From T cells, B-cell-depleted T cells, or PBMCs came the material, which was cDNA or gDNA.

The germline V and J ends were trimmed by 3 bases and 2 bases, with 13 bases remaining between them. Germline CDR1 reads MDHEN; CDR2 reads SYDVKM. There are 15 residues in the CDR3. In the original processing: From reference gene primer amplification, estimates of nucleated cell counts were derived. Method: immunoSEQ multiplex PCR; TCRdb's copy keeps in-frame clones and lacks some. That table is the source of V, J and clone size, and D and trimming were worked out from the DNA. The sample lists around 220,000 clones, approximately 79% occurring once. Only a few counts were recorded for this clone. The specimen was peripheral blood. The source is a woman older than 75 with active or convalescent COVID-19. The rearrangement joins TRBV28 to TRBJ1-2; no firm D call. In DNA, the CDR3 is TGTGCCAGCAGTTTGAGTTCAGGCCCAAACTATGGCTACACCTTC. It yields the protein CASSLSSGPNYGYTF.